Only one count was recorded for the clone carrying this T cell receptor beta chain. What it binds is unknown. The data derive from a study of Tregs in tolerant kidney transplant recipients. Method: immunoSEQ multiplex PCR; TCRdb's copy keeps in-frame clones and lacks some. The sample lists tens of thousands of clones, roughly 84% occurring once. Study-level findings and limits: Findings come from small patient numbers and require larger validation. Expanding Tregs on activated donor B cells appeared to best identify donor-specific TCRbeta clones.

The origin of this receptor is a human donor in good health. The source material was CD4+ T cells from blood.

The CDR3 is CASSPPGQGASEQYF. The CDR3 nucleotides are TGCGCCAGCAGCCCGCCGGGACAGGGAGCGAGCGAGCAGTACTTC. The chain carries TRBV5-1 and TRBJ2-7, with TRBD1 matching over 9 bases. Germline lookup yields CDR1 SGHRS and CDR2 YFSETQ. The V gene end was trimmed by 4 bases and the J gene end by 6 bases; junction bases not matched to a gene: 11. The CDR3 is made up of 15 amino acids.